This T cell receptor beta chain came from a study of shared clonotypes between healthy human individuals. General observations from the study: With few donors, the genetic and exposure-history diversity represented was limited. Generation probabilities of non-shared clonotypes were lower (relative to those shared by all four donors).

As for this clone: Its antigen is not known.

The V end was cut by 4 bases, the J end by 0 bases, with 12 bases between. The CDR3 length is 15 residues. Germline values: CDR1 SGHRS, CDR2 YFSETQ. In replicate PCRs of sorted subsets, roughly 190 ng DNA, about 30,000 T cell genomes, was used. This table comes from immunoSEQ multiplex PCR, and its TCRdb copy is limited to in-frame clones, with some not included. Of over 2 million clones detected, 85% to 95% appear once; the ten largest clones hold about 0.13%. The genes are TRBV5-1 and TRBJ2-3; D unresolved. Sequencing input: naive CD4+ T cells sorted from blood. Stated subset: CD45RA+ positively selected. The TCR sequence derives from a man aged 18 to 29 in good health. CDR3 nucleotide sequence: TGCGCCAGCAGCCCAAGAGCGTTCAGCACAGATACGCAGTATTTT. As protein: CASSPRAFSTDTQYF.